The 10 T cell receptor beta chains presented below share a single source sample, sequenced in a study of T cells in Graves' hyperthyroidism and ophthalmopathy. Amplified TCR beta CDR3 regions derived from RNA transcripts. During a first-round RT-PCR of the TCR CDR3, the HTBI primer set was used. TCRdb re-called the multiplex PCR reads through MiXCR, storing one row per CDR3 protein. Of around 300,000 distinct CDR3 sequences detected, approximately 21% appear once; the ten largest clones hold around 60%. The sequencing input was blood. Receptor source: a man aged 25-45 years with Graves' ophthalmopathy.

The chain is built from TRBV27 and TRBJ1-1; no firm D call. The CDR3 has 13 amino acids. The germline CDR1 and CDR2 sequences are MNHEY and SMNVEV (reference sequence). V dropped 1 base and J dropped 5 bases, with 8 bases sitting between them. Written as DNA, the CDR3 is TGTGCCAGCAGTTTATATAAGGGAACTGAAGCTTTCTTT. It specifies CASSLYKGTEAFF.

This clonotype was picked up a small number of times. The chain links TRBV20-1 to TRBJ2-2, with TRBD2 identical over 8 bases. Germline V gene sequence: CDR1 DFQATT, CDR2 SNEGSKA (reference sequence). Trimming took 4 bases from V and 7 from J; bases not matched to a gene: 8. CDR3 length equals 14 residues. CDR3 DNA: TGCAGTGCTAACAGAGCGGGAGTGGTCGGGGAGCTGTTTTTT. This codes for CSANRAGVVGELFF.

This clonotype was seen ten or more times. The J gene is TRBJ2-7, the V gene TRBV28; D could derive from TRBD1 or TRBD2 (5 bases each). The V gene's germline CDR1 is MDHEN and CDR2 SYDVKM. CDR3 size: 18 residues. The V end was cut by 5 bases, the J end by 3 bases, with 26 bases between. The CDR3 protein is CASSPGTLAWGSGYEQYF. The CDR3 DNA reads as TGTGCCAGCAGTCCGGGGACCTTAGCTTGGGGGTCGGGCTACGAGCAGTACTTC.

This clonotype was seen more than once but under ten times. The chain couples TRBV29-1 to TRBJ2-4; D not certain. This CDR3 is built from 13 residues. Germline V gives CDR1 SQVTM, CDR2 ANQGSEA. V was pared by 5 bases and J by 0 bases, with 8 bases between. The CDR3 protein is CSVYVVAKNIQYF. CDR3 nucleotides: TGCAGCGTTTATGTAGTAGCCAAAAACATTCAGTACTTC.

The chain has TRBV12-5 and TRBJ2-3, with D unclear. Trimming removed 5 bases at V and 0 bases at J, with 3 bases between. CDR1 LGHNT and CDR2 FRNRAP come from the germline V gene. The CDR3 is made up of 12 amino acids. Here the CDR3 reads CASGPSTDTQYF. CDR3 DNA: TGTGCTAGTGGTCCTAGCACAGATACGCAGTATTTT. Supplemented by reference TRBV12-5 and TRBJ2-3, the full variable domain reads DARVTQTPRHKVTEMGQEVTMRCQPILGHNTVFWYRQTMMQGLELLAYFRNRAPLDDSGMPKDRFSAEMPDATLATLKIQPSEPRDSAVYFCASGPSTDTQYFGPGTRLTVL.

The rearrangement links TRBV10-2 to TRBJ1-4; D remains unclear. The length of the CDR3 is 13 residues. V dropped 1 base and J dropped 6 bases, with 6 bases sitting between them. Germline loops: CDR1 WSHSY, CDR2 SAAADI. The CDR3 here is CASSEWGDEKLFF. In nucleotides, the CDR3 is TGCGCCAGCAGTGAGTGGGGAGATGAAAAACTGTTTTTT.

Notes on this clonotype: The CDR3 carries no conserved terminal phenylalanine or tryptophan, so it likely arises from a read error. The V and J genes are TRBV9 and TRBJ2-1, with D perhaps TRBD1 (5 bases). The germline gives CDR1 SGDLS, CDR2 YYNGEE. The CDR3 runs 12 residues. The ends were cut back, 7 bases at V and 4 bases at J, with 9 bases in the middle. The CDR3 nucleotides are TGTGCCAGCGGGGCGAGGTACAATGAGCAGTTCTCC. It translates to CASGARYNEQFS.

As to this clonotype: A much larger clone sits a single nucleotide away, making a read error possible. The gene calls are TRBV20-1 and TRBJ2-3; D may be TRBD1 or TRBD2 (6 bases each). Germline assignment: CDR1 DFQATT and CDR2 SNEGSKA (reference sequence). The CDR3 has 15 amino acids. The CDR3 loop reads CGARGGTIRGDTQYF. The CDR3 DNA is TGCGGTGCTAGAGGAGGGACCATTAGGGGGGATACGCAGTATTTT.

This clonotype was detected a few times. The CDR3 reads CASAERGRNEQYF. CDR3 in DNA: TGTGCCAGCGCCGAACGGGGCCGGAACGAGCAGTACTTC. The chain uses TRBV6-1 and TRBJ2-7; either TRBD1 or TRBD2 may fit D (5 bases each). Germline V gene lookup returns CDR1 MNHNS and CDR2 SASEGT. The CDR3 totals 13 residues. V was cut by 8 bases and J by 5 bases, with 16 bases left in between.

V usage is TRBV4-2 and J usage is TRBJ1-1; D is undetermined. The ends were cut back, 0 bases at V and 1 base at J, with 9 bases in the middle. CDR1 and CDR2 from the germline V gene are LGHNA and YNFKEQ. The CDR3 is 15 residues long. This chain's CDR3 is CASSQDIQSNTEAFF. The CDR3 region has the DNA TGTGCCAGCAGCCAAGATATCCAGTCGAACACTGAAGCTTTCTTT.